Listed below are T cell receptor beta chains from one sample, sequenced in a study of cytomegalovirus exposure and HLA in healthy donors. The table came from immunoSEQ multiplex PCR; TCRdb's copy has only in-frame clones and leaves some out. The sample contains approximately 140,000 clones, roughly four fifths of which appear only once. The specimen was PBMCs. These receptors all stem from a woman between 50 and 59 years old in good health and CMV-seropositive. Both conserved end residues are trimmed from each CDR3.

j_call: TRBJ2-2
v_call: TRBV7-3
cdr3_aa: ASSYRSSPGELF

j_call: TRBJ1-4
v_call: TRBV5-4
cdr3_aa: ASSLDRSHNEKLF

j_call: TRBJ2-3
v_call: TRBV4-2
cdr3_aa: ASSQEAAGVADTQY

j_call: TRBJ2-1
v_call: TRBV2
cdr3_aa: ASSVTGGRYNEQF

j_call: TRBJ1-6
v_call: TRBV5-6
cdr3_aa: ASSLWGLGNSPLH

j_call: TRBJ2-4
v_call: TRBV9
cdr3_aa: ASSGDQGARNIQY

j_call: TRBJ1-6
v_call: TRBV9
cdr3_aa: ASSVAVGAQALH

j_call: TRBJ1-1
v_call: TRBV5-4
cdr3_aa: ASSLSGGSVTEAF

j_call: TRBJ1-1
v_call: TRBV7-8
cdr3_aa: ASSLRGNTEAF

j_call: TRBJ2-7
v_call: TRBV4-2
cdr3_aa: ASSQEWTKRYEQY

j_call: TRBJ2-7
v_call: TRBV5-1
cdr3_aa: ASTTSGGSYEQY

j_call: TRBJ1-5
v_call: TRBV10-1
cdr3_aa: ASSEAPGQVNWGNQPQH

j_call: TRBJ2-7
v_call: TRBV29-1
cdr3_aa: SVREAGSRGEQY

j_call: TRBJ2-3
v_call: TRBV4-1
cdr3_aa: ASSQDLLRGTSTDTQY

j_call: TRBJ1-2
v_call: TRBV28
cdr3_aa: ASSLSGENYGYT

j_call: TRBJ2-3
v_call: TRBV5-1
cdr3_aa: ASTSLSGDTQY

j_call: TRBJ1-1
v_call: TRBV15
cdr3_aa: ATSRSVNTEAF

j_call: TRBJ1-1
v_call: TRBV9
cdr3_aa: ASSVLHKNTEAF

j_call: TRBJ1-6
v_call: TRBV18
cdr3_aa: ASSPGTGDSPLH

j_call: TRBJ2-3
v_call: TRBV4-2
cdr3_aa: ASSQESTGASDTQY

j_call: TRBJ1-3
v_call: TRBV28
cdr3_aa: ASRTPGTVAGNTIY

j_call: TRBJ2-3
v_call: TRBV2
cdr3_aa: ASSVGGGTDTQY

j_call: TRBJ2-1
v_call: TRBV10-3
cdr3_aa: AISDRPSGGDLLEQF

j_call: TRBJ2-2
v_call: TRBV7-6
cdr3_aa: ASSPPPGANTGELF

j_call: TRBJ1-4
v_call: TRBV5-1
cdr3_aa: ASSSIGGDNEKLF

j_call: TRBJ1-2
v_call: TRBV19
cdr3_aa: ASSPQGANYGYT

j_call: TRBJ1-3
v_call: TRBV28
cdr3_aa: ASSFPSPIY

j_call: TRBJ1-2
v_call: TRBV27
cdr3_aa: ATKSLVQGNYGYT

j_call: TRBJ1-1
v_call: TRBV28
cdr3_aa: ASKGANTEAF

j_call: TRBJ1-3
v_call: TRBV21-1
cdr3_aa: ASSKSEGGFGNTIY

j_call: TRBJ2-1
v_call: TRBV15
cdr3_aa: ATSREGTGAEQF

j_call: TRBJ1-4
v_call: TRBV18
cdr3_aa: ASSPTRTGPGLNEKLF

j_call: TRBJ1-1
v_call: TRBV2
cdr3_aa: ASSLDRDTEAF

j_call: TRBJ1-3
v_call: TRBV5-1
cdr3_aa: ASSPGSGNTIY

j_call: TRBJ2-7
v_call: TRBV6-1
cdr3_aa: ASSMTDTYEQY

j_call: TRBJ1-2
v_call: TRBV28
cdr3_aa: ASRQGQHYGYT

j_call: TRBJ1-5
v_call: TRBV28
cdr3_aa: ASSPRQGGQPQH

j_call: TRBJ1-1
v_call: TRBV9
cdr3_aa: ASSGQRNTEAF

j_call: TRBJ2-7
v_call: TRBV4-1
cdr3_aa: ASSQDFVQGVYSSYEQY

j_call: TRBJ2-1
v_call: TRBV7-2
cdr3_aa: ASSSTGVVYNEQF

j_call: TRBJ2-7
v_call: TRBV10-3
cdr3_aa: AIRQGSYEQY

j_call: TRBJ1-4
v_call: TRBV18
cdr3_aa: ASSPQTGSNEKLF

j_call: TRBJ2-5
v_call: TRBV9
cdr3_aa: ASSPRDSRGSEGQY

j_call: TRBJ2-2
v_call: TRBV5-1
cdr3_aa: ASVPGGDFGELF

j_call: TRBJ1-5
v_call: TRBV5-1
cdr3_aa: ASSATGDTQPQH

j_call: TRBJ2-3
v_call: TRBV9
cdr3_aa: ASSVGTGWDGDTQY

j_call: TRBJ1-6
v_call: TRBV27
cdr3_aa: ASSSDSSLSYNSPLH

j_call: TRBJ2-1
v_call: TRBV4-3
cdr3_aa: ASSQDRGSYNEQF

j_call: TRBJ2-5
v_call: TRBV5-1
cdr3_aa: ASSLGVSGETQY

j_call: TRBJ2-7
v_call: TRBV6-1
cdr3_aa: ASSDTTPYEQY